A selection of T cell receptor beta chains follows, all from one sample in a study of shared clonotypes between healthy human individuals. TCRdb keeps only in-frame clones here, not all; method: immunoSEQ multiplex PCR. The sample holds roughly 1,600,000 clones, approximately 98.5% seen once. Material: naive CD4+ T cells sorted from blood. These receptors were collected from a man younger than 45 in good health. The CDR3 runs from the conserved cysteine through the conserved F or W. A D gene is named only where the DNA matches it firmly. Size tells how often a clone was seen (once, few, many) or the class of an expanded clone, and some rows leave it out.

d_gene	v_gene	abundance	j_gene	CDR3nt	CDR3aa
-	TRBV7-9	-	TRBJ2-5	TGTGCCAGCAGCCCGTACCAGCGGAAAGAGACCCAGTACTTC	CASSPYQRKETQYF
TRBD1	TRBV5-1	-	TRBJ2-5	TGCGCCAGCAGCTTGGCCAGGGGGCAAGAGACCCAGTACTTC	CASSLARGQETQYF
TRBD2	TRBV28	-	TRBJ2-7	TGTGCCAGCATACGTGCGGGGGGCTACCTCTCCTACGAGCAGTACTTC	CASIRAGGYLSYEQYF
TRBD1	TRBV5-6	once	TRBJ1-5	TGTGCCAGCAGCTCGATCCGACAGGGGGCGTATCAGCCCCAGCATTTT	CASSSIRQGAYQPQHF
-	TRBV2	-	TRBJ1-1	TGTGCCAGCACACCGGATGGGACTGAAGCTTTCTTT	CASTPDGTEAFF
-	TRBV5-4	-	TRBJ2-1	TGTGCCAGCACCCCTCGGGGCGGCGACAATGAGCAGTTCTTC	CASTPRGGDNEQFF
-	TRBV11-2	-	TRBJ1-3	TGTGCCAGCAGCTCCTCGGTGGGCCAAGGAAACACCATATATTTT	CASSSSVGQGNTIYF
-	TRBV5-8	-	TRBJ2-2	TGTGCCAGCAGCTTACTAGGGGGCACCGGGGAGCTGTTTTTT	CASSLLGGTGELFF
TRBD2	TRBV7-2	-	TRBJ2-2	TGTGCCAGCAGCTTGGGACTAGCGAGCACCGGGGAGCTGTTTTTT	CASSLGLASTGELFF
-	TRBV7-9	-	TRBJ2-3	TGTGCCAGCAGCTTACAACAGAGAGCAGATACGCAGTATTTT	CASSLQQRADTQYF
TRBD2	TRBV6-7	-	TRBJ2-7	TGTGCCAGCAGTTACGCGGGACTAAACTACACAGTAAGGTCCTACGAGCAGTACTTC	CASSYAGLNYTVRSYEQYF
TRBD1	TRBV5-1	-	TRBJ2-7	TGCGCCAGCAGCTTTGGACAGGGACCCTACGAGCAGTACTTC	CASSFGQGPYEQYF
-	TRBV29-1	-	TRBJ2-6	TGCAGCGTTGGTGGTGGGGCCAACGTCCTGACTTTC	CSVGGGANVLTF
-	TRBV25-1	-	TRBJ1-1	TGTGCCAGCAGACAAAAGAAAGGAACTGAAGCTTTCTTT	CASRQKKGTEAFF
TRBD2	TRBV7-2	-	TRBJ2-3	TGTGCCAGCAGCTTGAGTAGCGGGGTATCCACAGATACGCAGTATTTT	CASSLSSGVSTDTQYF
-	TRBV9	-	TRBJ1-2	TGTGCCAGCAGCGGCCCCGGGACGGACTATGGCTACACCTTC	CASSGPGTDYGYTF
-	TRBV28	-	TRBJ1-3	TGTGCCAGCAAATCCCTGATGGGTAAAGCTGGAAACACCATATATTTT	CASKSLMGKAGNTIYF
-	TRBV29-1	-	TRBJ1-1	TGCAGCGCCGGGGGATTGAACACTGAAGCTTTCTTT	CSAGGLNTEAFF
-	TRBV7-9	-	TRBJ2-6	TGTGCCAGCAGCTTAGCGGTAGGGACTGGGGCCAACGTCCTGACTTTC	CASSLAVGTGANVLTF
-	TRBV9	-	TRBJ2-7	TGTGCCAGCAGCGTAGCGGTTAGCGGCTACGAGCAGTACTTC	CASSVAVSGYEQYF
-	TRBV7-2	-	TRBJ1-5	TGTGCCAGCAGCCAGGAGGGGGGCCTTCAGCCCCAGCATTTT	CASSQEGGLQPQHF
TRBD1	TRBV27	-	TRBJ2-1	TGTGCCACTCCAGACAGGGAGTTGAGCAATGAGCAGTTCTTC	CATPDRELSNEQFF
TRBD2	TRBV9	-	TRBJ2-7	TGTGCCAGCAGCGTAGGGACTAGCGGGAGGGGATCCTACGAGCAGTACTTC	CASSVGTSGRGSYEQYF
TRBD1	TRBV5-4	-	TRBJ2-1	TGTGCCAGCAGCACTAGGACAGGGGGCAATGAGCAGTTCTTC	CASSTRTGGNEQFF
TRBD2	TRBV18	-	TRBJ2-3	TGTGCCAGCTCACCAATTTTTGGGACTAGCGGGAGCACAGATACGCAGTATTTT	CASSPIFGTSGSTDTQYF
TRBD2	TRBV7-9	-	TRBJ2-3	TGTGCCAGCACACGAAGCCGACTAGCGGGAGGGGAAGATACGCAGTATTTT	CASTRSRLAGGEDTQYF
-	TRBV5-1	-	TRBJ1-1	TGCGCCAGCAGCGAGGGTGGAAGGTATACTGAAGCTTTCTTT	CASSEGGRYTEAFF
-	TRBV15	-	TRBJ2-1	TGTGCCACCAGCAGGGAAGAAGTTCGGTTCTTC	CATSREEVRFF
-	TRBV27	-	TRBJ2-1	TGTGCCAGCAGCCCCCCGCGGCAGCCCTACAATGAGCAGTTCTTC	CASSPPRQPYNEQFF
-	TRBV30	few	TRBJ1-2	TGTGCCTGGACCGGAAACTATGGCTACACCTTC	CAWTGNYGYTF
TRBD2	TRBV30	-	TRBJ2-7	TGTGCCTGTGAACTAGCGGGAGTTTCCTACGAGCAGTACTTC	CACELAGVSYEQYF
-	TRBV16	-	TRBJ2-1	TGTGCCAGCAGCCCGCGTACGGGCCATGAGCAGTTCTTC	CASSPRTGHEQFF
-	TRBV10-3	once	TRBJ2-2	TGTGCCATCAATCCGGGGGACACCGGGGAGCTGTTTTTT	CAINPGDTGELFF
TRBD1	TRBV7-9	-	TRBJ2-3	TGTGCCAGCAGCTACACGGGACAGGGAACAGATACGCAGTATTTT	CASSYTGQGTDTQYF
-	TRBV7-2	once	TRBJ1-5	TGTGCCAGCGGGGTCCCGCCCCAGCATTTT	CASGVPPQHF
-	TRBV5-1	-	TRBJ2-3	TGCGCCAGCAGCTTGTCGACTATCTCCTTCGGAGCGGAGAGCACAGATACGCAGTATTTT	CASSLSTISFGAESTDTQYF
-	TRBV5-1	-	TRBJ1-1	TGCGCCAGCAGCCAAAACGATGCGGGGTGGACTGAAGCTTTCTTT	CASSQNDAGWTEAFF
TRBD2	TRBV7-9	-	TRBJ2-5	TGTGCCAGCAGCTTACTAGGACTAGCGGAAGAGACCCAGTACTTC	CASSLLGLAEETQYF
-	TRBV10-3	-	TRBJ2-3	TGTGCCATCAGTGAGTCCGGGACCGGGCTTGATACGCAGTATTTT	CAISESGTGLDTQYF
-	TRBV5-5	-	TRBJ1-5	TGTGCCAGCAGCTTGGGAGGATTAAGCAATCAGCCCCAGCATTTT	CASSLGGLSNQPQHF
TRBD1	TRBV7-9	-	TRBJ1-5	TGTGCCAGCAGCAAACCGGGACAGGGGGCACAGCCCCAGCATTTT	CASSKPGQGAQPQHF
-	TRBV6-6	-	TRBJ2-7	TGTGCCAGCAGTTCGGACAGTCGCTACGAGCAGTACTTC	CASSSDSRYEQYF
TRBD1	TRBV4-1	-	TRBJ1-2	TGCGCCAGCAGCCTCCGGGACAGAGATAACTATGGCTACACCTTC	CASSLRDRDNYGYTF
-	TRBV6-4	-	TRBJ2-3	TGTGCCAGCAGTGTCTCCATTACTAGCACAGATACGCAGTATTTT	CASSVSITSTDTQYF
-	TRBV5-6	once	TRBJ2-7	TGTGCCAGCAGCTTCGATATGGGTTTTGCAGGGCTCAACTACGAGCAGTACTTC	CASSFDMGFAGLNYEQYF
-	TRBV6-6	-	TRBJ1-5	TGTGCCAGCAGCCAATTTAGCAATCAGCCCCAGCATTTT	CASSQFSNQPQHF
-	TRBV10-3	-	TRBJ1-1	TGTGCCATCAGTGAGTCGTATTCGGAGAATGAAGCTTTCTTT	CAISESYSENEAFF
TRBD2	TRBV9	-	TRBJ2-3	TGTGCCAGCAGCGTGTGGCGGGGGGACACAGATACGCAGTATTTT	CASSVWRGDTDTQYF
TRBD1	TRBV19	-	TRBJ1-5	TGTGCCAGTAGTACCCAGGGGGGACAGGGGGCTGGTCAGCCCCAGCATTTT	CASSTQGGQGAGQPQHF